The 19 T cell receptor beta chains below were found in one sample sequenced in a study of monozygotic twins with inflammatory bowel disease. TCRdb reanalyzed the 5' RACE reads and collapses them to one entry per CDR3 protein, without DNA. This table holds about 350,000 distinct CDR3 sequences. The sample comprised blood. The receptors derive from a human donor with ulcerative colitis or Crohn's disease, or a healthy co-twin of an affected twin (not recorded which).

The chain employs TRBV6-2 or TRBV6-3 and TRBJ1-5; TCRdb's D call of TRBD1 is untestable without DNA. CDR1 is MNHEY and CDR2 is SVGEGT in the germline V gene. CDR3 size: 16 residues. The CDR3: CASSYSRQGAGQPQHF.

The chain links TRBV5-1 to TRBJ2-5; without DNA, the TCRdb call of TRBD2 cannot be checked. Germline CDR1 and CDR2: SGHRS and YFSETQ. This CDR3 spans 13 amino acids. CDR3 loop: CASTSGAIETQYF. Full variable domain (rest looked up from reference TRBV5-1 and TRBJ2-5): KAGVTQTPRYLIKTRGQQVTLSCSPISGHRSVSWYQQTPGQGLQFLFEYFSETQRNKGNFPGRFSGRQFSNSRSEMNVSTLELGDSALYLCASTSGAIETQYFGPGTRLLVL.

The gene calls are TRBV12-3 or TRBV12-4 and TRBJ2-7; TCRdb selects TRBD1, and the lack of DNA leaves this call unchecked. The CDR3 spans 14 residues. The CDR3 spells CASSFQGQTGEQYF.

The chain links TRBV27 to TRBJ1-1. The germline V gene has CDR1 MNHEY and CDR2 SMNVEV (reference sequence). The CDR3 length is 14 residues. CDR3 residues: CASSFTLRGTEAFF.

The CDR3 spells CASSLAGTDRAFF. The J gene is TRBJ1-1, the V gene TRBV5-1; TCRdb indicates TRBD1, and absent DNA this call remains unverified. Germline V gene sequence: CDR1 SGHRS, CDR2 YFSETQ. The CDR3 runs 13 residues.

The chain uses TRBV10-2 and TRBJ1-5. Looked up from germline, CDR1 is WSHSY and CDR2 is SAAADI. CDR3 size: 15 residues. The chain's CDR3 is CASREDPYGNQPQHF.

V and J are TRBV5-1 and TRBJ2-1; TCRdb lists TRBD2, though no DNA is available to test this call. This CDR3 spans 14 amino acids. The V gene's germline CDR1 is SGHRS and CDR2 YFSETQ. This CDR3 reads CASSWEGLYNEQFF.

The V call is TRBV6-5, the J call TRBJ1-2. The CDR3 runs 13 residues. Germline loops: CDR1 MNHEY, CDR2 SVGAGI. The CDR3: CASSYSDGLGYTF.

The genes are TRBV7-9 and TRBJ2-2; TCRdb picks TRBD1, but there is no DNA to check that call. The CDR3 consists of 13 residues. The germline CDR1 and CDR2 sequences are SEHNR and FQNEAQ (reference sequence). Here the CDR3 reads CARTRDNDGELFF.

V gene TRBV6-2 or TRBV6-3 combines with J gene TRBJ2-7; absent DNA, TCRdb's TRBD2 call cannot be checked. Germline V gives CDR1 MNHEY, CDR2 SVGEGT. The CDR3 is 14 amino acids. CDR3 amino acids: CASTNSPIVREQYF.

The chain uses TRBV6-4 and TRBJ2-1; the D call of TRBD1 rests on TCRdb alone, since no DNA is present to check it. This CDR3 spans 13 amino acids. The germline V gene encodes CDR1 MRHNA and CDR2 SNTAGT. CDR3 protein: CASSAASGGAQFF.

CDR3 amino acids: CASSLAPGEQYF. The J gene is TRBJ2-7, the V gene TRBV12-3 or TRBV12-4; TCRdb picks TRBD1, but there is no DNA to check that call. The CDR3 is 12 amino acids.

The rearrangement links TRBV15 to TRBJ1-5; TCRdb's D gene call, TRBD1, goes unchecked for lack of DNA. The CDR3 has 17 residues. Germline V lookup: CDR1 LNHNV, CDR2 YYDKDF (reference sequence). Here the CDR3 reads CATSRSNLQGSKQPQHF. Full variable domain (missing parts from reference TRBV15 and TRBJ1-5): DAMVIQNPRYQVTQFGKPVTLSCSQTLNHNVMYWYQQKSSQAPKLLFHYYDKDFNNEADTPDNFQSRRPNTSFCFLDIRSPGLGDTAMYLCATSRSNLQGSKQPQHFGDGTRLSIL.

This chain links TRBV30 with TRBJ2-7; TCRdb picks TRBD2, but there is no DNA to check that call. Germline values: CDR1 GTSNPN, CDR2 SVGIG (reference sequence). The CDR3 contains 13 residues. The CDR3 reads CAWSVRVKNEQYF.

The chain carries TRBV7-2 and TRBJ1-6. This CDR3 has 15 residues. Germline V gene data show CDR1 as SGHTA and CDR2 as FQGNSA. CDR3 region: CASSRAMGLNSPLHF.

The genes are TRBV2 and TRBJ2-2; TCRdb selects TRBD1, and the lack of DNA leaves this call unchecked. In germline, CDR1 is SNHLY, CDR2 FYNNEI. CDR3 size: 15 residues. CDR3 region: CATNTGESATGELFF.

The chain uses TRBV5-1 and TRBJ2-2. The germline gives CDR1 SGHRS, CDR2 YFSETQ. The CDR3 length is 14 residues. This chain's CDR3 is CASSFAANTGELFF.

The V and J genes are TRBV28 and TRBJ1-4; the TCRdb D gene call, TRBD1, has no DNA to confirm it. Germline V gene sequence: CDR1 MDHEN, CDR2 SYDVKM. The CDR3 is made up of 14 amino acids. The CDR3 loop is CASRRTGWSEKLFF.

The genes are TRBV30 and TRBJ2-1; the TCRdb D gene call, TRBD2, has no DNA to confirm it. The V gene's germline CDR1 is GTSNPN and CDR2 SVGIG (reference sequence). The CDR3 has 13 amino acids. This CDR3 is CAWGLALNNEQFF.